Each of the 10 T cell receptor beta chains below was sequenced from the same sample in a study of blood T cell repertoires in COVID-19. Assay used: immunoSEQ multiplex PCR; TCRdb lists only in-frame clones, some missing. The sample yields fewer than 200,000 clones, around 80% seen once. Sequencing was carried out using peripheral blood. The receptors shown here come from a man aged 70-80 years with active or convalescent COVID-19.

The genes are TRBV7-2 and TRBJ1-1, with D hard to call. CDR3 length equals 15 residues. Looked up from germline, CDR1 is SGHTA and CDR2 is FQGNSA. The V end was cut by 1 base, the J end by 0 bases, with 9 bases between. CDR3 DNA: TGTGCCAGCAGCTTAGGGGCATGGGTGAACACTGAAGCTTTCTTT. It encodes CASSLGAWVNTEAFF.

The gene calls are TRBV3-1 (or the pseudogene TRBV3-2) and TRBJ2-7, with TRBD2 as a possible D gene (5 bases). V lost 1 base, J lost 3 bases, and 13 bases lay in between. The CDR3 totals 15 residues. CDR1 and CDR2 from the germline V gene are LGHDT and YNNKEL (reference sequence). The CDR3 region is CASSQVGAGVYEQYF. CDR3 in DNA: TGTGCCAGCAGCCAAGTCGGCGCCGGGGTCTACGAGCAGTACTTC.

This clone was seen more than once but under ten times. The chain is built from TRBV4-2 and TRBJ1-2, with 7 positions matching TRBD1. The germline V gene has CDR1 LGHNA and CDR2 YNFKEQ. This CDR3 region has 15 residues. The V and J ends lost 0 bases and 5 bases, in that order; junction bases with no gene match: 6. The CDR3 nucleotides are TGTGCCAGCAGCCAAGAAGAAAAGGGGGCTTATGGCTACACCTTC. Amino acid sequence: CASSQEEKGAYGYTF.

This chain links TRBV6-2 or TRBV6-3 with TRBJ2-1; the D gene is possibly TRBD2 (6 bases). Trimming took 4 bases from V and 2 from J, leaving 15 bases between them. CDR3 size: 16 residues. In germline, CDR1 is MNHEY, CDR2 SVGEGT. CDR3 region: CASSSLTSRTYNEQFF. In DNA, the CDR3 is TGTGCCAGCAGTTCTCTGACTAGTAGGACCTACAATGAGCAGTTCTTC.

The rearrangement links TRBV28 to TRBJ1-1; D ambiguous. The germline CDR1 and CDR2 sequences are MDHEN and SYDVKM. Trimming took off 5 bases at V and 7 bases at J, with 11 bases between the two ends. The CDR3 is made up of 12 amino acids. DNA of the CDR3: TGTGCCAGCAGTACCTACCCTGGTGAAGCTTTCTTT. Amino acids: CASSTYPGEAFF.

The chain recombines TRBV11-3 with TRBJ2-7, with D unclear. Germline CDR1 reads SGHNT; CDR2 reads YENEEA. V lost 1 base and J 0 bases, leaving 7 bases between the germline ends. The CDR3 has 14 residues. The CDR3 sequence: CASSLGMSSYEQYF. The CDR3 DNA is TGTGCCAGCAGCTTAGGCATGAGCTCCTACGAGCAGTACTTC. The entire variable domain, with the rest obtained from reference TRBV11-3 and TRBJ2-7, is as follows: EAGVVQSPRYKIIEKKQPVAFWCNPISGHNTLYWYLQNLGQGPELLIRYENEEAVDDSQLPKDRFSAERLKGVDSTLKIQPAELGDSAVYLCASSLGMSSYEQYFGPGTRLTVT.

The J gene is TRBJ2-2, the V gene TRBV6-5, with 8 nucleotides matching TRBD1. Looked up from germline, CDR1 is MNHEY and CDR2 is SVGAGI. V lost 7 bases to trimming and J lost 4 bases; unmatched junction nucleotides: 8. This CDR3 spans 15 amino acids. This chain's CDR3 is CASTYRGVGTGELFF. The CDR3 DNA reads TGTGCCAGCACATACAGGGGGGTCGGCACCGGGGAGCTGTTTTTT.

V gene TRBV19 combines with J gene TRBJ1-5, with TRBD1 identical over 8 bases. This CDR3 has 14 residues. Germline V gives CDR1 LNHDA, CDR2 SQIVND (reference sequence). V shed 3 bases and J 7 bases; nucleotides not matched to a gene: 5. This CDR3 is CASSITGTGQPQHF. CDR3 nucleotides: TGTGCCAGTAGTATTACCGGGACAGGCCAGCCCCAGCATTTT.

This clone was found once. This chain links TRBV6-5 with TRBJ1-1; D gene unclear. V gave up 8 bases and J gave up 4 bases, with 17 bases separating them. This CDR3 spans 14 amino acids. Germline V gives CDR1 MNHEY, CDR2 SVGAGI. The CDR3 bases are TGTGCCAGCGGTCTTATTAGCCTAGCCACTGAAGCTTTCTTT. Protein sequence: CASGLISLATEAFF.

This clone was recorded a few times. The V and J genes are TRBV30 and TRBJ2-5; 9 bases fit TRBD1. Germline CDR1 is GTSNPN and CDR2 is SVGIG (reference sequence). The CDR3 has 13 residues. The CDR3 region has the DNA TGTGCTCACGACAGGGGGTACCAAGAGACCCAGTACTTC. Its protein product is CAHDRGYQETQYF.